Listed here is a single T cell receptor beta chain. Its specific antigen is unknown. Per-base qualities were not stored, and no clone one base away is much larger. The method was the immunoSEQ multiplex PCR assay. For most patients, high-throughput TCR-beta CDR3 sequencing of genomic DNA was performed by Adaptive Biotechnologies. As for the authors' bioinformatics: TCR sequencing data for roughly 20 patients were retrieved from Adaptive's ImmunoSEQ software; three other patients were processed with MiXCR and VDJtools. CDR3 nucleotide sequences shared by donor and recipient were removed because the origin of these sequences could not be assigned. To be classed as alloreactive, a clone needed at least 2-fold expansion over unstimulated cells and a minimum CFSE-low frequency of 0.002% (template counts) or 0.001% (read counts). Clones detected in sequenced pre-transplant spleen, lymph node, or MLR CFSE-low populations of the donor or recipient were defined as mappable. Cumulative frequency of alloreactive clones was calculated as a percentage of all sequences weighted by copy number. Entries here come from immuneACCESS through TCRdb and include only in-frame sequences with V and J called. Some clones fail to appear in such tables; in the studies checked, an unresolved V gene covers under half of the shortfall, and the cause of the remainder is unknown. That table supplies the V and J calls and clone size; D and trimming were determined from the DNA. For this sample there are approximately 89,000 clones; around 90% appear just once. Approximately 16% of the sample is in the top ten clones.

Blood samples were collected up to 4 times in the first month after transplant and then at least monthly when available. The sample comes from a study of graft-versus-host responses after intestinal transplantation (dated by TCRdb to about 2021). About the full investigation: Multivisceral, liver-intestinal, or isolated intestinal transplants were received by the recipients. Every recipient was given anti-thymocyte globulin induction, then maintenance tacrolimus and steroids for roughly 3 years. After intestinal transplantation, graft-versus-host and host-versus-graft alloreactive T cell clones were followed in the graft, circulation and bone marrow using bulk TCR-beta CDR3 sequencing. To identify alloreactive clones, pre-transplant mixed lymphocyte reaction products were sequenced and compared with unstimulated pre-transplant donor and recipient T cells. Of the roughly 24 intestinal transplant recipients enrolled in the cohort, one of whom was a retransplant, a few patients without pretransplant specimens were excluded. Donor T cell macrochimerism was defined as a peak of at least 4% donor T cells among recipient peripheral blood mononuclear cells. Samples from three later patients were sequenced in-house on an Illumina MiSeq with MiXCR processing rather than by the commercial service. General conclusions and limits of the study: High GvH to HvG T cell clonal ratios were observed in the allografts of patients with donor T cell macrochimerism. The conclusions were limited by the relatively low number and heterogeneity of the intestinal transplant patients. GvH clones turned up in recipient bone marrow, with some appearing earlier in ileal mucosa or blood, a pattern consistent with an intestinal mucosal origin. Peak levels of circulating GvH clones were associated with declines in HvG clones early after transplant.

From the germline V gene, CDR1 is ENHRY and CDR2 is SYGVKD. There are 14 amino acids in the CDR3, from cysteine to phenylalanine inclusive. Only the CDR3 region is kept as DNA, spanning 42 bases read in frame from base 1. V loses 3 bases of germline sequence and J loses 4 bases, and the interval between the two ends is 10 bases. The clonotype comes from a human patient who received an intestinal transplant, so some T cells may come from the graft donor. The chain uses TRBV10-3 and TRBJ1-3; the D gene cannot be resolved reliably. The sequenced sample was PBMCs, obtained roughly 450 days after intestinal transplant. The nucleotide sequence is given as TGTGCCATCAGTGAAGCCATGACAGGAAACACCATATATTTT. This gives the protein CAISEAMTGNTIYF.